A single sample is the source of the 27 T cell receptor beta chains below, sequenced in a study of Ad26.COV2.S vaccination and SARS-CoV-2 variants. Treatment in this sample: around 19 received Ad26.COV2.S at low or high dose, single or two shots; about 5 received placebo; per-sample allocation not given. Vaccine and placebo recipients were sampled on day 63 after the first injection. Here immunoSEQ multiplex PCR was the method, and the copy in TCRdb shows in-frame clones only, minus some. The sample has approximately 410,000 clones; 92% are singletons. Source: peripheral blood, taken in a trial of Ad26.COV2.S vaccine versus placebo. The receptors come from a person between 18 and 60 years old who received the Ad26.COV2.S COVID-19 vaccine or a placebo.

The chain's CDR3 is CAWSQTGNQPQHF. The CDR3 nucleotides are TGTGCCTGGAGTCAGACAGGCAATCAGCCCCAGCATTTT. The chain is built from TRBV30 and TRBJ1-5; possibly TRBD1 for D (5 bases). Trimming took 2 bases from V and 2 from J, leaving 7 bases between them. The germline CDR1 and CDR2 sequences are GTSNPN and SVGIG (reference sequence). The CDR3 length is 13 residues.

V and J are TRBV2 and TRBJ1-5; 8 nucleotides line up with TRBD1. Germline V lookup: CDR1 SNHLY, CDR2 FYNNEI. Trimming cost V 7 bases and J 6 bases; bases outside gene matches: 5. The CDR3 loop spans 13 amino acids. CDR3 protein: CASKTGESQPQHF. The CDR3, as DNA: TGTGCCAGCAAGACAGGGGAGAGTCAGCCCCAGCATTTT.

This clone was seen a single time. V gene TRBV19 combines with J gene TRBJ2-3; no reliable D call. There are 15 residues in the CDR3. V was trimmed by 3 bases and J by 0 bases, leaving 10 bases between them. Germline-derived CDR1 and CDR2 are LNHDA and SQIVND (reference sequence). The CDR3 loop reads CASSIWAASTDTQYF. CDR3 coding DNA: TGTGCCAGTAGTATTTGGGCTGCCAGCACAGATACGCAGTATTTT.

The genes are TRBV9 and TRBJ2-4; TRBD2 is a possible D gene (5 bases). The V end lost 0 bases, the J end lost 3 bases, and 22 bases lay between the germline ends. The CDR3 covers 19 residues. Germline lookup yields CDR1 SGDLS and CDR2 YYNGEE. CDR3 in DNA: TGTGCCAGCAGCGTAGATCCCCGGGGTAGCCCGAATGTCAAAAACATTCAGTACTTC. Its protein product is CASSVDPRGSPNVKNIQYF.

V is TRBV10-2 and J is TRBJ2-7; the match to TRBD2 covers 8 bases. From germline, CDR1 is WSHSY and CDR2 SAAADI. The CDR3 runs to 14 residues. With 10 bases clipped from V and 3 bases from J, the junction kept 11 bases outside the gene matches. The CDR3 reads CATTERGTYYEQYF. As DNA, the CDR3 is TGCGCCACAACTGAGCGGGGGACCTACTACGAGCAGTACTTC.

This chain links TRBV18 with TRBJ2-1, with 8 bases identical to TRBD2. Looked up from germline, CDR1 is KGHSH and CDR2 is LQKENI. The V segment lost 6 bases and the J segment 5 bases; nucleotides outside the gene matches: 6. This CDR3 spans 14 amino acids. CDR3 amino acids: CASSTSAGDNEQFF. In DNA form, the CDR3 reads TGTGCCAGCTCGACTAGCGCAGGCGACAATGAGCAGTTCTTC.

This chain joins TRBV18 and TRBJ2-1; TRBD1 matches at 8 bases. The junction had 1 base not matched to a gene; V was cut back by 0 bases and J by 3 bases. Per the germline V gene, CDR1 is KGHSH and CDR2 is LQKENI. The CDR3 spans 15 residues. The CDR3 reads CASSPPTGDYNEQFF. The DNA of the CDR3 is TGTGCCAGCTCACCACCGACAGGGGACTACAATGAGCAGTTCTTC.

V usage is TRBV4-3 and J usage is TRBJ2-4; D remains unclear. From germline, CDR1 is LGHNA and CDR2 YSLEER. The CDR3 has 14 residues. V was clipped by 2 bases and J by 9 bases, with 14 bases between them. CDR3 residues: CASSQRPAGVIQYF. The CDR3 nucleotides are TGCGCCAGCAGCCAAAGACCGGCTGGGGTCATTCAGTACTTC.

The chain recombines TRBV2 with TRBJ1-5; D ambiguous. CDR1 is SNHLY, CDR2 FYNNEI, per germline. This CDR3 comprises 15 residues. Trimming took 7 bases from V and 3 from J, leaving 16 bases between them. The CDR3 spells CASKGILGYNQPQHF. The CDR3 DNA sequence: TGTGCCAGCAAAGGAATATTAGGTTACAATCAGCCCCAGCATTTT.

This sequence joins TRBV28 and TRBJ2-5, with D uncertain. V was cut by 1 base and J by 11 bases, with 14 bases left in between. Germline V gene data show CDR1 as MDHEN and CDR2 as SYDVKM. CDR3 length equals 13 residues. The CDR3: CASSLSGRADQYF. The DNA for the CDR3 is TGTGCCAGCAGTTTATCGGGTCGGGCAGATCAGTACTTC. Full variable domain (rest looked up from reference TRBV28 and TRBJ2-5): DVKVTQSSRYLVKRTGEKVFLECVQDMDHENMFWYRQDPGLGLRLIYFSYDVKMKEKGDIPEGYSVSREKKERFSLILESASTNQTSMYLCASSLSGRADQYFGPGTRLLVL.

The CDR3 nucleotides are TGCGCCAGCAGCCAACAGACAGGGCTTTCGGACATTCAGTACTTC. This encodes CASSQQTGLSDIQYF. The chain carries TRBV4-3 and TRBJ2-4, with 7 bases matching TRBD1. Trimming at V came to 2 bases and at J to 8 bases, leaving 9 bases not matched to a gene. The CDR3 spans 15 residues. Germline V gene data show CDR1 as LGHNA and CDR2 as YSLEER.

The rearrangement uses TRBV9 and TRBJ1-1; no clear D. V lost 5 bases and J lost 0, with 11 bases in between. Looked up from germline, CDR1 is SGDLS and CDR2 is YYNGEE. CDR3 size: 14 residues. As DNA, the CDR3 is TGTGCCAGCAGTCTACAGCAGATGAACACTGAAGCTTTCTTT. This codes for CASSLQQMNTEAFF.

This clone came up once. CDR3 bases: TGTGCCAGCAGCTTAAAACCCTCGACAGGGGTGATAGCCTACGAGCAGTACTTC. Translation gives CASSLKPSTGVIAYEQYF. The V and J genes are TRBV7-2 and TRBJ2-7; 8 bases fit TRBD1. In germline, CDR1 is SGHTA, CDR2 FQGNSA. V was pared by 2 bases and J by 2 bases, with 14 bases of the junction left unmatched. This CDR3 region has 18 residues.

The DNA for the CDR3 is TGTGCCAGCAGCACTAAAAAACGGGGGAAGACGACTGAAGCTTTCTTT. As protein: CASSTKKRGKTTEAFF. The chain uses TRBV7-9 and TRBJ1-1; a possible D gene is TRBD1 (5 bases). The CDR3 runs 16 residues. Deletions cut 5 bases from V and 5 bases from J, with 21 bases between. Germline CDR1 is SEHNR and CDR2 is FQNEAQ (reference sequence).

This clone was detected many times. The chain carries TRBV6-4 and TRBJ2-1, with TRBD2 matching over 10 bases. Looked up from germline, CDR1 is MRHNA and CDR2 is SNTAGT. V was pared by 5 bases and J by 8 bases, with 9 bases of the junction left unmatched. The CDR3 is 15 residues long. The CDR3 DNA sequence: TGTGCCAGCAGTCAAGAGCGGGGGGGCGTGTATGAGCAGTTCTTC. Translating it yields CASSQERGGVYEQFF.

This chain uses TRBV3-1 (or the pseudogene TRBV3-2) with TRBJ2-2; 9 bases are a match to TRBD2. Germline V CDR1 and CDR2: LGHDT, YNNKEL (reference sequence). V was clipped by 4 bases and J by 1 base; unmatched bases: 4. The CDR3 contains 16 residues. The DNA for the CDR3 is TGTGCCAGCAGCCGTCATAGCGGGGGGAACACCGGGGAGCTGTTTTTT. It specifies CASSRHSGGNTGELFF.

The chain joins TRBV9 to TRBJ1-6; unclear D gene. V was clipped by 4 bases and J by 5 bases, with 7 bases between them. The CDR3 runs to 13 residues. The germline CDR1 and CDR2 sequences are SGDLS and YYNGEE. CDR3 DNA sequence: TGTGCCAGCAGCATCGACAATAATTCACCCCTCCACTTT. This sequence encodes CASSIDNNSPLHF.

The chain carries TRBV9 and TRBJ2-3; 10 nucleotides agree with TRBD2. Unmatched junction bases numbered 5, after V lost 3 bases and J lost 1 base. This CDR3 region has 16 residues. Germline V CDR1 and CDR2: SGDLS, YYNGEE. The CDR3 DNA is TGTGCCAGCAGCGCCCGTCTAGCGGGGGGCACAGATACGCAGTATTTT. This sequence encodes CASSARLAGGTDTQYF.

This chain joins TRBV5-4 and TRBJ2-7; 10 bases map to TRBD1. Germline CDR1 SGHNT, CDR2 YYREEE (reference sequence). The CDR3 runs to 15 residues. Germline trimming cut 4 bases from V and 3 bases from J; bases unmatched to any gene: 7. CDR3 in DNA: TGTGCCAGCAGCACGGGTGGACAGGGGGACTACGAGCAGTACTTC. It translates to CASSTGGQGDYEQYF. Together with reference TRBV5-4 and TRBJ2-7, the CDR3 gives the full variable domain: ETGVTQSPTHLIKTRGQQVTLRCSSQSGHNTVSWYQQALGQGPQFIFQYYREEENGRGNFPPRFSGLQFPNYSSELNVNALELDDSALYLCASSTGGQGDYEQYFGPGTRLTVT.

The V call is TRBV10-2, the J call TRBJ1-5; 7 bases match TRBD1. Germline-derived CDR1 and CDR2 are WSHSY and SAAADI. CDR3 length equals 15 residues. The J segment lost 2 bases and the V segment lost 2 bases, leaving 3 bases of the junction unmatched. The CDR3 DNA reads as TGCGCCAGCAGTGAGAGGGGGCTGGGCAATCAGCCCCAGCATTTT. Protein product: CASSERGLGNQPQHF.

This rearrangement joins TRBV28 to TRBJ2-1, with no clear D. Germline V CDR1 and CDR2: MDHEN, SYDVKM. Trimming stripped 4 bases from V and 8 bases from J, with 9 bases between. The length of the CDR3 is 12 residues. CDR3 nucleotides: TGTGCCAGCAGTTCAAAAAGGCATGAGCAGTTCTTC. Its translation is CASSSKRHEQFF.

A single count supports this clone. The genes are TRBV5-8 and TRBJ2-2, with 9 bases aligning to TRBD1. CDR1 and CDR2 (germline): SGHTS, YDEGEE. This CDR3 region has 20 residues. V shed 5 bases and J 1 base; nucleotides not matched to a gene: 18. The CDR3 nucleotides read TGTGCCAGCAGGGATTACCTGGCAGAAAGGGGACAGGGGAACACCGGGGAGCTGTTTTTT. This translates into CASRDYLAERGQGNTGELFF.

The chain has TRBV6-2 or TRBV6-3 and TRBJ2-2; a weak D match, TRBD1 (5 bases). Per germline, CDR1 MNHEY and CDR2 SVGEGT. Trimming stripped 3 bases from V and 5 bases from J, with 10 bases between. This CDR3 has 14 amino acids. CDR3 nucleotide sequence: TGTGCCAGCAGTTATCGACAGTTTACCGGGGAGCTGTTTTTT. This gives the protein CASSYRQFTGELFF.

The J gene is TRBJ1-2, the V gene TRBV6-5; D gene uncertain. Germline CDR1 is MNHEY and CDR2 is SVGAGI. V was trimmed by 7 bases and J by 3 bases, leaving 15 bases between them. The CDR3 loop spans 14 amino acids. The CDR3 loop is CASTARIMDYGYTF. CDR3 DNA: TGTGCCAGCACGGCCAGAATCATGGACTATGGCTACACCTTC.

V and J are TRBV3-1 (or the pseudogene TRBV3-2) and TRBJ1-4; 8 positions match TRBD1. The CDR3 runs 14 residues. The J segment lost 3 bases and the V segment lost 6 bases, leaving 3 bases of the junction unmatched. Germline-derived CDR1 and CDR2 are LGHDT and YNNKEL (reference sequence). The CDR3 is CASRRTGSNEKLFF. The CDR3 DNA reads as TGTGCCAGCAGGAGGACAGGGTCTAATGAAAAACTGTTTTTT.

CDR3 in DNA: TGTGCCAGCAGCTTCTCTCTAGCCGTGGAGGGCGAGCAGTACTTC. Translating gives CASSFSLAVEGEQYF. The V gene is TRBV7-8, the J gene TRBJ2-7; a weak D match, TRBD2 (6 bases). V gave up 3 bases and J gave up 6 bases, with 18 bases separating them. Germline values: CDR1 SGHVS, CDR2 FQNEAQ. There are 15 residues in the CDR3.

The table lists this clone with a count of one. V gene TRBV7-9 combines with J gene TRBJ2-2, with D perhaps given as TRBD1 or TRBD2 (5 bases each). The CDR3 is 15 residues long. Trimming stripped 5 bases from V and 5 bases from J, with 15 bases between. CDR1 is SEHNR, CDR2 FQNEAQ, per germline (reference sequence). The CDR3 region is CASSPRGPGTGELFF. The CDR3 nucleotides read TGTGCCAGCAGCCCGAGGGGACCGGGGACCGGGGAGCTGTTTTTT.